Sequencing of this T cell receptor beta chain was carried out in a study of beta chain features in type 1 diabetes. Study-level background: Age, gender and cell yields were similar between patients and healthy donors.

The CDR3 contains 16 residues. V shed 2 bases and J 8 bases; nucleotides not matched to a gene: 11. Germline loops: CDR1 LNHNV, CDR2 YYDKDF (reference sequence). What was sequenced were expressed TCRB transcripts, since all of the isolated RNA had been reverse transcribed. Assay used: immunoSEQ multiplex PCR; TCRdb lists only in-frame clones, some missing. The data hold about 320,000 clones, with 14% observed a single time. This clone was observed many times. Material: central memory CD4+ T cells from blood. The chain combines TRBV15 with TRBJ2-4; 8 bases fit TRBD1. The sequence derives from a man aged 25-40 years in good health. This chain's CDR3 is CATSRRTRTGKDIQYF. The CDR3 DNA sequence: TGTGCCACCAGCAGAAGGACAAGGACAGGGAAGGACATTCAGTACTTC.